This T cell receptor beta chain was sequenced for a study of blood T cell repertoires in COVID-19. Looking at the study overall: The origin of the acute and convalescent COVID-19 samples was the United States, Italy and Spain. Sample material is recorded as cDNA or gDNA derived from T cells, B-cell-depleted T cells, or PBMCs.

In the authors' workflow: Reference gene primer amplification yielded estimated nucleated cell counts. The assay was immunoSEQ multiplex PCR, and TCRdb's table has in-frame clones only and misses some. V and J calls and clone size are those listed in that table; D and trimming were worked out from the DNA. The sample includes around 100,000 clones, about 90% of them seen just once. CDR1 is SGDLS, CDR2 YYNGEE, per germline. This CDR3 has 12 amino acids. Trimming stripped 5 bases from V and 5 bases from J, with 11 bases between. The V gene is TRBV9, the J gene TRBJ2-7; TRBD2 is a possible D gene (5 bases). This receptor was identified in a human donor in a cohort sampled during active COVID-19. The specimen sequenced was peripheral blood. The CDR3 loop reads CASSGYGNEQYF. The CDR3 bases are TGTGCCAGCAGTGGTTACGGGAACGAGCAGTACTTC.